Listed below are T cell receptor beta chains from one sample, sequenced in a study of blood T cell repertoires in COVID-19. Measured with immunoSEQ multiplex PCR; TCRdb has only the in-frame clones, and not every one. The profile shows 200,000 to 300,000 clones, roughly 90% of them singletons. The specimen was peripheral blood. All receptors derive from a human donor in a cohort sampled during active COVID-19. Both conserved end residues are part of each CDR3. A D gene is named only where the DNA matches it firmly. Clone size appears in some rows only: once, few, many, or a class for an expanded clone.

cdr3_aa	cdr3_nt	d_call	v_call	j_call	clone_size
CASSIGGSGSGETQYF	TGTGCCAGTAGTATCGGTGGGAGCGGGAGTGGGGAGACCCAGTACTTC	TRBD2	TRBV19	TRBJ2-5	.
CASSPAGLAGYEQYF	TGCGCCAGCAGCCCCGCTGGACTAGCTGGGTACGAGCAGTACTTC	TRBD2	TRBV5-1	TRBJ2-7	once
CASSLSSSSEQYF	TGTGCCAGCAGCTTAAGTAGTAGCAGCGAGCAGTACTTC	.	TRBV7-3	TRBJ2-7	.
CASTSTGYHWAPLHF	TGTGCCAGCACTTCGACTGGGTACCATTGGGCACCCCTCCACTTT	.	TRBV11-3	TRBJ1-6	.
CASSQEATNVHEQYF	TGCGCCAGCAGCCAAGAGGCCACCAACGTCCACGAGCAGTACTTC	.	TRBV4-3	TRBJ2-7	once
CASSGGTTVSHEQYF	TGTGCCAGCAGCGGAGGGACTACCGTCAGTCACGAGCAGTACTTC	TRBD2	TRBV7-2	TRBJ2-7	.
CASSPGLAGSYEQYF	TGTGCCAGCAGTCCAGGACTAGCGGGCTCCTACGAGCAGTACTTC	TRBD2	TRBV6-2/TRBV6-3	TRBJ2-7	few
CASSTRLEGSPSNEQFF	TGTGCCAGCAGCACCAGACTAGAAGGTAGTCCCTCCAATGAGCAGTTCTTC	.	TRBV7-6	TRBJ2-1	.
CASSLGAGETQPQHF	TGTGCCAGCAGCTTGGGGGCGGGGGAAACACAGCCCCAGCATTTT	.	TRBV5-5	TRBJ1-5	.
CASIKRQGTEETQYF	TGTGCCAGCATCAAAAGGCAGGGGACCGAAGAGACCCAGTACTTC	.	TRBV7-9	TRBJ2-5	.
CASSMRQGRANEQYF	TGTGCCAGTAGTATGAGGCAGGGGAGGGCCAACGAGCAGTACTTC	.	TRBV19	TRBJ2-7	.
CASSLVLAGGPDTQYF	TGTGCCAGCAGCTTGGTGTTAGCGGGGGGGCCAGATACGCAGTATTTT	TRBD2	TRBV5-4	TRBJ2-3	.
CASSEARVTSGNEQYF	TGTGCCAGCAGTGAAGCGCGGGTGACATCGGGGAACGAGCAGTACTTC	.	TRBV2	TRBJ2-7	.
CASSVRDRATYEQYF	TGTGCCAGCAGCGTGCGGGACAGGGCCACCTACGAGCAGTACTTC	TRBD1	TRBV7-9	TRBJ2-7	once
CASGLLVTGSNTEAFF	TGTGCCAGCGGTTTACTAGTAACAGGGTCGAACACTGAAGCTTTCTTT	.	TRBV2	TRBJ1-1	.
CASSYEMQGANQPQHF	TGTGCCAGCAGTTACGAAATGCAGGGGGCAAATCAGCCCCAGCATTTT	TRBD1	TRBV6-2/TRBV6-3	TRBJ1-5	.
CASTDRFRNTEAFF	TGTGCCAGCACGGACAGATTTAGAAACACTGAAGCTTTCTTT	.	TRBV2	TRBJ1-1	.